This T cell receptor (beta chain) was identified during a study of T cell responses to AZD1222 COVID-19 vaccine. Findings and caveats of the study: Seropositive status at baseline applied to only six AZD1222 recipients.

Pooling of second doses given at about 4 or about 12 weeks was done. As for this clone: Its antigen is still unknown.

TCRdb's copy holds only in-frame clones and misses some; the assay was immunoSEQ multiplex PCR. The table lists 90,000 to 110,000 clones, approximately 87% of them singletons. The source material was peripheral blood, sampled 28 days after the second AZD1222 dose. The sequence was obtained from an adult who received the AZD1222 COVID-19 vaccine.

CDR3 amino acids: CASSVGFDRRDEQFF. In DNA, the CDR3 is TGTGCCAGCAGCGTAGGGTTCGACAGACGTGATGAGCAGTTCTTC. The chain has TRBV9 and TRBJ2-1; D might be TRBD1 (5 bases). The CDR3 covers 15 residues. Germline-derived CDR1 and CDR2 are SGDLS and YYNGEE. Trimming cost V 0 bases and J 8 bases, with 15 bases left between them.